Listed here are 12 T cell receptor beta chains from one sample, sequenced in a study of graft-versus-host responses after intestinal transplantation. Assay: immunoSEQ multiplex PCR; the TCRdb copy retains only in-frame clones and omits some. The sample lists about 23,000 clones; roughly 90% were seen once. Sequencing was performed on PBMCs, taken almost 40 days after intestinal transplant. These receptors were collected from a human patient who received an intestinal transplant, so some T cells may come from the graft donor.

The V call is TRBV7-2, the J call TRBJ1-5, with 9 bases fitting TRBD1. Trimming removed 3 bases from V and 7 bases from J; junction bases left unmatched: 13. The CDR3 is made up of 17 amino acids. Germline V lookup: CDR1 SGHTA, CDR2 FQGNSA. CDR3 coding DNA: TGTGCCAGCAGCTTTTACAATACAGGGGGCGCCGGGCAGCCCCAGCATTTT. This translates into CASSFYNTGGAGQPQHF.

The rearrangement uses TRBV15 and TRBJ2-3; D perhaps matches TRBD2 (5 bases). V lost 3 bases, J lost 2 bases, and 12 bases lay in between. The germline gives CDR1 LNHNV, CDR2 YYDKDF (reference sequence). There are 15 residues in the CDR3. The CDR3 loop is CATSREAAYTDTQYF. CDR3 sequence (DNA): TGTGCCACCAGCAGGGAGGCAGCGTACACAGATACGCAGTATTTT.

CDR3 residues: CASSVVLGPKGYTIYF. Written as DNA, the CDR3 is TGTGCCAGCAGCGTAGTACTTGGCCCCAAAGGATACACCATATATTTT. The chain uses TRBV9 and TRBJ1-3; no firm D call. Trimming took 0 bases from V and 8 from J, leaving 18 bases between them. In germline, CDR1 is SGDLS, CDR2 YYNGEE. This CDR3 is 16 amino acids long.

This clone was seen a handful of times. DNA for the CDR3: TGTGCCAGCAGCTTAAGACTAGAGGACAATGAGCAGTTCTTC. This gives the protein CASSLRLEDNEQFF. The V call is TRBV7-7, the J call TRBJ2-1, with D tentatively TRBD2 (6 bases). The CDR3 has 14 residues. The V end was cut by 2 bases, the J end by 5 bases, with 10 bases between. The germline V gene has CDR1 SSHAT and CDR2 FNYEAQ (reference sequence).

The J gene is TRBJ1-1, the V gene TRBV28; 8 bases fit TRBD1. The V and J ends lost 6 bases and 11 bases, in that order; junction bases with no gene match: 17. This CDR3 has 15 residues. Germline V gives CDR1 MDHEN, CDR2 SYDVKM. The chain's CDR3 is CASSSPGQGAGSAFF. Written as DNA, the CDR3 is TGTGCCAGCAGCTCCCCAGGACAGGGTGCGGGTTCGGCTTTCTTT.

The chain links TRBV4-3 to TRBJ1-2; D gene unclear. The CDR3 consists of 13 residues. In germline, CDR1 is LGHNA, CDR2 YSLEER. V shed 0 bases and J shed 8 bases, with 10 bases lying between them. This chain's CDR3 is CASSQEGGYGYTF. The CDR3 coding sequence is TGCGCCAGCAGCCAAGAGGGAGGGTACGGCTACACCTTC.

The chain couples TRBV28 to TRBJ1-5, with D hard to call. V was clipped by 6 bases and J by 7 bases, with 13 bases between them. The CDR3 length is 13 residues. Per germline, CDR1 MDHEN and CDR2 SYDVKM. The CDR3 is CASSPAGRQPQHF. CDR3 sequence (DNA): TGTGCCAGCAGCCCGGCAGGCAGACAGCCCCAGCATTTT.

This clone has just one count. The genes are TRBV9 and TRBJ2-1; 12 nucleotides align to TRBD2. CDR1 is SGDLS, CDR2 YYNGEE, per germline. The V gene end was trimmed by 4 bases and the J gene end by 6 bases; junction bases not matched to a gene: 11. CDR3 size: 17 residues. The DNA for the CDR3 is TGTGCCAGCAGCCCGCGGGCTAGCGGGAGGGCCCTCAATGAGCAGTTCTTC. Translated: CASSPRASGRALNEQFF. The full variable domain, in which reference TRBV9 and TRBJ2-1 provide the parts outside the CDR3, is DSGVTQTPKHLITATGQRVTLRCSPRSGDLSVYWYQQSLDQGLQFLIQYYNGEERAKGNILERFSAQQFPDLHSELNLSSLELGDSALYFCASSPRASGRALNEQFFGPGTRLTVL.

CDR3 nucleotide sequence: TGTGCCAGCATCCCCACGGAGGGCAAGGGAGATACGCAGTATTTT. It is translated as CASIPTEGKGDTQYF. The V call is TRBV6-5, the J call TRBJ2-3, with D tentatively TRBD2 (6 bases). The germline V gene has CDR1 MNHEY and CDR2 SVGAGI. V lost 7 bases and J lost 5, with 19 bases in between. The CDR3 sequence is 15 residues long.

The gene calls are TRBV6-5 and TRBJ2-5; 9 bases align to TRBD1. The ends lost 3 bases at V and 5 bases at J; junction bases unmatched: 7. Per germline, CDR1 MNHEY and CDR2 SVGAGI. The CDR3 totals 15 residues. DNA for the CDR3: TGTGCCAGCAGTTATAACAGGGGGCTAGGGGAGACCCAGTACTTC. Translated, it gives CASSYNRGLGETQYF.

The V and J genes are TRBV27 and TRBJ2-7; D assignment may be TRBD1 or TRBD2 (5 bases each). CDR1 MNHEY and CDR2 SMNVEV come from the germline V gene (reference sequence). V lost 5 bases, J lost 3 bases, and 20 bases lay in between. The CDR3 has 16 amino acids. The CDR3 loop reads CASSLSGTPSNYEQYF. CDR3 DNA: TGTGCCAGCAGTCTCTCCGGGACGCCGTCGAACTACGAGCAGTACTTC.

The chain couples TRBV19 to TRBJ2-7; the match to TRBD1 covers 9 bases. Per germline, CDR1 LNHDA and CDR2 SQIVND (reference sequence). Losses at the gene ends were 10 bases for V and 3 bases for J; bases not matched to a gene: 10. The length of the CDR3 is 14 residues. CDR3 amino acids: CATAWGQGNYEQYF. The CDR3 DNA sequence: TGTGCCACCGCCTGGGGACAGGGAAACTACGAGCAGTACTTC. Drawing the rest from reference TRBV19 and TRBJ2-7, the complete variable domain is DGGITQSPKYLFRKEGQNVTLSCEQNLNHDAMYWYRQDPGQGLRLIYYSQIVNDFQKGDIAEGYSVSREKKESFPLTVTSAQKNPTAFYLCATAWGQGNYEQYFGPGTRLTVT.